One and the same sample provided the 15 T cell receptor beta chains below, sequenced in a study of cytomegalovirus exposure and HLA in healthy donors. Amplification used 60 Vbeta primers and 13 Jbeta primers. TCRdb keeps only in-frame clones here, not all; method: immunoSEQ multiplex PCR. Found here are over 150,000 clones, 75% to 85% of them singletons; the top ten hold approximately 6.7%. The sample consisted of PBMCs. These receptors were obtained from a man aged 25-45 years in good health and CMV-seropositive.

This clone has just one count. The genes are TRBV30 and TRBJ2-2, with 8 bases lining up with TRBD2. The germline V gene encodes CDR1 GTSNPN and CDR2 SVGIG (reference sequence). This CDR3 is 15 amino acids long. V gave up 2 bases and J gave up 3 bases; unmatched junction bases: 5. DNA of the CDR3: TGTGCCTGGAGTTTCCTAGCGGGTCACACCGGGGAGCTGTTTTTT. Encoded protein: CAWSFLAGHTGELFF. Combining the CDR3 with reference TRBV30 and TRBJ2-2 gives the whole variable domain SQTIHQWPATLVQPVGSPLSLECTVEGTSNPNLYWYRQAAGRGLQLLFYSVGIGQISSEVPQNLSASRPQDRQFILSSKKLLLSDSGFYLCAWSFLAGHTGELFFGEGSRLTVL.

The V call is TRBV6-5, the J call TRBJ2-2, with D possibly TRBD1 on 5 matching bases. The germline CDR1 and CDR2 sequences are MNHEY and SVGAGI. Trimming took off 5 bases at V and 3 bases at J, with 13 bases between the two ends. CDR3 size: 15 residues. CDR3 region: CASSTPGRDTGELFF. In nucleotides, the CDR3 is TGTGCCAGCAGTACCCCGGGCAGGGACACCGGGGAGCTGTTTTTT.

The table lists this clone with a count of one. The gene calls are TRBV5-1 and TRBJ1-2, with a tentative D call TRBD1 (6 bases). V lost 4 bases and J 3 bases, leaving 22 bases between the germline ends. Germline V lookup: CDR1 SGHRS, CDR2 YFSETQ. This CDR3 region has 17 residues. CDR3: CASSAAPGGGHYYGYTF. CDR3 in DNA: TGCGCCAGCAGCGCAGCCCCGGGGGGGGGCCACTACTATGGCTACACCTTC.

This chain links TRBV4-2 with TRBJ1-2; no definite D call. The V end lost 0 bases, the J end lost 4 bases, and 9 bases lay between the germline ends. The germline V gene encodes CDR1 LGHNA and CDR2 YNFKEQ. The CDR3 has 14 residues. CDR3 sequence: CASSQDRRSYGYTF. CDR3 sequence (DNA): TGTGCCAGCAGCCAAGACAGGCGCTCCTATGGCTACACCTTC.

The chain uses TRBV27 and TRBJ2-3; D gene uncertain. V lost 4 bases to trimming and J lost 5 bases, with 7 bases between them. The CDR3 runs 12 residues. Germline lookup yields CDR1 MNHEY and CDR2 SMNVEV (reference sequence). The CDR3 region is CASSSWQDTQYF. In DNA, the CDR3 is TGTGCCAGCAGTTCATGGCAAGATACGCAGTATTTT.

This chain uses TRBV7-3 with TRBJ2-4; perhaps TRBD1 as D (6 bases). This CDR3 contains 13 residues. The V gene's germline CDR1 is SGHTA and CDR2 FQGTGA. The ends were cut back, 2 bases at V and 7 bases at J, with 9 bases in the middle. Here the CDR3 reads CASSLGQGNIQYF. CDR3 coding DNA: TGTGCCAGCAGCTTAGGGCAGGGGAACATTCAGTACTTC.

The rearrangement joins TRBV7-8 to TRBJ1-1; D is uncertain. V was pared by 5 bases and J by 0 bases, with 13 bases between. CDR1 is SGHVS and CDR2 is FQNEAQ in the germline V gene. The CDR3 extends over 15 amino acids. The CDR3 coding sequence is TGTGCCAGCAGCCCCAGAAGCGGGCTGAACACTGAAGCTTTCTTT. Its protein product is CASSPRSGLNTEAFF.

The chain carries TRBV5-5 and TRBJ1-5; 7 bases line up with TRBD1. The germline V gene encodes CDR1 SGHKS and CDR2 YYEKEE (reference sequence). CDR3 length: 18 residues. J lost 0 bases, V lost 0 bases, and 9 bases had no gene match. Here the CDR3 reads CASSLVGTAANSNQPQHF. The CDR3 DNA is TGTGCCAGCAGCTTGGTAGGGACAGCCGCTAATAGCAATCAGCCCCAGCATTTT.

This sequence joins TRBV7-2 and TRBJ2-7; the D is unclear. Germline CDR1 SGHTA, CDR2 FQGNSA. The CDR3 spans 14 residues. Trimming removed 4 bases from V and 0 bases from J, with 10 bases in between. In nucleotides, the CDR3 is TGTGCCAGCAGCTCTGACTTCAGCTCCTACGAGCAGTACTTC. Translating it yields CASSSDFSSYEQYF.

CDR3 sequence: CASRELAESSYNEQFF. CDR3 nucleotides: TGCGCCAGCCGGGAGCTAGCGGAAAGCTCCTACAATGAGCAGTTCTTC. The rearrangement uses TRBV4-1 and TRBJ2-1; TRBD2 matches at 7 bases. After removal of 8 bases from V and 0 bases from J, the junction contained 10 bases not matched to a gene. The CDR3 runs 16 residues. In germline, CDR1 is MGHRA, CDR2 YSYEKL.

This chain links TRBV5-1 with TRBJ2-3; 8 bases match TRBD1. This CDR3 contains 17 residues. With V trimmed by 4 bases and J by 0 bases, 10 bases remained unmatched. Germline CDR1 SGHRS, CDR2 YFSETQ. This CDR3 is CASSRDQGAVSTDTQYF. The CDR3 region has the DNA TGCGCCAGCAGCAGGGATCAGGGGGCGGTGAGCACAGATACGCAGTATTTT.

A note on this clone: A read error may produce the germline difference seen at one junction end. This chain uses TRBV7-9 with TRBJ2-7, with TRBD1 identical over 7 bases. The CDR3 totals 15 residues. In germline, CDR1 is SEHNR, CDR2 FQNEAQ (reference sequence). CDR3 sequence: CSSSRTGGGSYEQYF. In nucleotides, the CDR3 is TGTTCCAGCAGCCGGACAGGTGGAGGCTCCTACGAGCAGTACTTC. The whole variable domain, filled in from reference TRBV7-9 and TRBJ2-7, reads DTGVSQNPRHKITKRGQNVTFRCDPISEHNRLYWYRQTLGQGPEFLTYFQNEAQLEKSRLLSDRFSAERPKGSFSTLEIQRTEQGDSAMYLCSSSRTGGGSYEQYFGPGTRLTVT.

The V gene is TRBV5-5, the J gene TRBJ1-1, with 8 bases lining up with TRBD1. The CDR3 covers 15 residues. V shed 1 base, J shed 8 bases, and the junction held 10 bases outside the gene matches. Germline V gene lookup returns CDR1 SGHKS and CDR2 YYEKEE (reference sequence). The CDR3 spells CASSLSPGGMWEAFF. The CDR3 DNA follows: TGTGCCAGCAGCTTGTCTCCAGGGGGCATGTGGGAAGCTTTCTTT.

The chain is built from TRBV11-2 and TRBJ2-5, with 8 bases matching TRBD1. The CDR3 sequence is 13 residues long. J gave up 5 bases and V 4 bases, and 3 bases lay outside the gene matches. The germline V gene has CDR1 SGHAT and CDR2 FQNNGV. The CDR3 coding sequence is TGTGCCAGCAGCTGGACAGGGTCGGAGACCCAGTACTTC. This translates into CASSWTGSETQYF. Drawing the rest from reference TRBV11-2 and TRBJ2-5, the complete variable domain is EAGVAQSPRYKIIEKRQSVAFWCNPISGHATLYWYQQILGQGPKLLIQFQNNGVVDDSQLPKDRFSAERLKGVDSTLKIQPAKLEDSAVYLCASSWTGSETQYFGPGTRLLVL.

The chain has TRBV18 and TRBJ1-4, with D unclear. Germline-derived CDR1 and CDR2 are KGHSH and LQKENI. V lost 2 bases to trimming and J lost 7 bases, with 14 bases between them. The CDR3 length is 15 residues. As DNA, the CDR3 is TGTGCCAGCTCACCATCCGGGATTTTGGGTGAAAAACTGTTTTTT. It yields the protein CASSPSGILGEKLFF.